The 27 T cell receptor beta chains presented below share a single source sample, sequenced in a study of T cell responses to AZD1222 COVID-19 vaccine. The repertoire was sequenced with immunoSEQ multiplex PCR; TCRdb's copy has only in-frame clones and lacks some. This table holds around 160,000 clones, around four fifths found once. This sample comprised peripheral blood, obtained on day 0 of MenACWY control vaccination. Source of these receptors: an adult in good health.

The chain employs TRBV11-1 and TRBJ2-1; a weak D match, TRBD2 (7 bases). Germline loops: CDR1 SGHAT, CDR2 FQDESV (reference sequence). The CDR3 has 16 amino acids. V dropped 4 bases and J dropped 9 bases, with 22 bases sitting between them. The CDR3, as DNA: TGTGCCAGCAGCTATGCTAGGGGGGGGGCCTTTAGTGAGCAGTTCTTC. Amino acid sequence: CASSYARGGAFSEQFF.

The chain couples TRBV19 to TRBJ2-2; D unclear. The V end was cut by 4 bases, the J end by 6 bases, with 12 bases between. The CDR3 is made up of 14 amino acids. The V gene's germline CDR1 is LNHDA and CDR2 SQIVND (reference sequence). CDR3 in amino acids: CASSTFGRPGELFF. In DNA, the CDR3 is TGTGCCAGTAGTACTTTTGGGCGGCCCGGGGAGCTGTTTTTT. The variable domain in full, with the rest retrieved from reference TRBV19 and TRBJ2-2, is DGGITQSPKYLFRKEGQNVTLSCEQNLNHDAMYWYRQDPGQGLRLIYYSQIVNDFQKGDIAEGYSVSREKKESFPLTVTSAQKNPTAFYLCASSTFGRPGELFFGEGSRLTVL.

The V and J genes are TRBV27 and TRBJ1-1; D not resolved. The CDR3 has 13 amino acids. Per the germline V gene, CDR1 is MNHEY and CDR2 is SMNVEV (reference sequence). The V gene lost 6 bases and the J gene lost 0 bases, with 8 bases spanning the gap. The CDR3 spells CASSVKLNTEAFF. The CDR3, as DNA: TGTGCCAGCAGCGTTAAGTTGAACACTGAAGCTTTCTTT.

This clone was found once. This chain links TRBV6-6 with TRBJ1-3; D might be TRBD1 (5 bases). Trimming stripped 7 bases from V and 7 bases from J, with 17 bases between. The CDR3 totals 14 residues. CDR1 is MNHNY, CDR2 SVGAGI, per germline (reference sequence). The CDR3 protein is CASKGAGGGNTIYF. The CDR3 DNA is TGTGCCAGCAAAGGGGCAGGAGGAGGGAACACCATATATTTT.

The genes are TRBV30 and TRBJ1-3; weak D call: TRBD1 (5 bases). V lost 0 bases, J lost 1 base, and 10 bases lay in between. Looked up from germline, CDR1 is GTSNPN and CDR2 is SVGIG (reference sequence). The CDR3 covers 15 residues. DNA of the CDR3: TGTGCCTGGAGTGTACAGGCCGGGTCTGGAAACACCATATATTTT. Its translation is CAWSVQAGSGNTIYF.

This chain links TRBV12-3 or TRBV12-4 with TRBJ1-6; D uncertain. The V gene lost 3 bases and the J gene lost 7 bases, with 7 bases spanning the gap. This CDR3 has 13 residues. CDR3 sequence: CASSFTPNSPLHF. CDR3 DNA: TGTGCCAGCAGTTTTACCCCCAATTCACCCCTCCACTTT.

The chain employs TRBV27 and TRBJ1-5; TRBD1 might be the D (6 bases). V was shortened by 6 bases and J by 9 bases, with 12 bases between the two germline ends. Germline CDR1 and CDR2: MNHEY and SMNVEV (reference sequence). The CDR3 spans 12 residues. The CDR3 DNA sequence: TGTGCCAGCAGAGGGGGTGTGGGGCCCCAGCATTTT. Translation gives CASRGGVGPQHF.

Only a few counts were recorded for this clone. CDR3 loop: CASSHGTSGGDTGELFF. Here the CDR3 DNA reads TGTGCCAGCAGCCACGGGACTAGCGGGGGGGACACCGGGGAGCTGTTTTTT. The J gene is TRBJ2-2, the V gene TRBV27, with 16 bases identical to TRBD2. This CDR3 is 17 amino acids long. Losses at the gene ends were 6 bases for V and 3 bases for J; bases not matched to a gene: 4. CDR1 is MNHEY and CDR2 is SMNVEV in the germline V gene (reference sequence).

V and J are TRBV5-4 and TRBJ1-1, with unresolved D. Germline lookup yields CDR1 SGHNT and CDR2 YYREEE (reference sequence). The V gene lost 0 bases and the J gene lost 2 bases, with 14 bases spanning the gap. There are 16 residues in the CDR3. The CDR3 region is CASSLAGMGGNTEAFF. CDR3 in DNA: TGTGCCAGCAGCTTGGCGGGTATGGGAGGCAACACTGAAGCTTTCTTT.

The V gene is TRBV27, the J gene TRBJ2-1; D not certain. The CDR3 consists of 13 residues. V lost 5 bases and J lost 8, with 13 bases in between. The germline CDR1 and CDR2 sequences are MNHEY and SMNVEV (reference sequence). The CDR3 loop reads CASSLKSNYEQFF. The CDR3, as DNA: TGTGCCAGCAGTCTGAAATCTAACTATGAGCAGTTCTTC.

This chain joins TRBV11-1 and TRBJ1-1; D not resolved. V lost 3 bases and J lost 8, with 16 bases in between. There are 14 residues in the CDR3. CDR1 SGHAT and CDR2 FQDESV come from the germline V gene (reference sequence). The CDR3 coding sequence is TGTGCCAGCAGCTTTTTGGGTGGAGCAAGCGAAGCTTTCTTT. Translated, it gives CASSFLGGASEAFF.

Worth noting for this clone: At one boundary the junction diverges from the germline segment, which might be a read error. The rearrangement links TRBV20-1 to TRBJ2-7; D gene unclear. Per germline, CDR1 DFQATT and CDR2 SNEGSKA (reference sequence). The CDR3 sequence is 13 residues long. The CDR3 DNA reads as TGCAGTCCTAGTGTTCACCCCTCCTACGAGCAGTACTTC. Its translation: CSPSVHPSYEQYF.

This chain uses TRBV6-2 or TRBV6-3 with TRBJ2-7, with D unclear. Germline V gene lookup returns CDR1 MNHEY and CDR2 SVGEGT. V shed 2 bases and J shed 3 bases, with 8 bases lying between them. The CDR3 contains 13 residues. CDR3 protein: CASSYLLGYEQYV. DNA of the CDR3: TGTGCCAGCAGTTACCTTCTTGGCTACGAGCAGTACGTC.

The chain uses TRBV12-5 and TRBJ1-3; D perhaps matches TRBD1 (6 bases). CDR1 is LGHNT and CDR2 is FRNRAP in the germline V gene. CDR3 length: 14 amino acids. The V gene lost 9 bases and the J gene lost 0 bases, with 12 bases spanning the gap. The CDR3 protein is CASGRGTSGNTIYF. CDR3 nucleotide sequence: TGTGCTAGCGGAAGGGGGACCTCTGGAAACACCATATATTTT.

The J gene is TRBJ2-1, the V gene TRBV2; tentatively, D is TRBD1 or TRBD2 (6 bases each). V lost 7 bases and J lost 0, with 13 bases in between. The CDR3 runs to 15 residues. CDR1 is SNHLY and CDR2 is FYNNEI in the germline V gene. Here the CDR3 DNA reads TGTGCCAGCAAGGGGGGAACTAGCTCCTACAATGAGCAGTTCTTC. Translating gives CASKGGTSSYNEQFF.

For the CDR3, the DNA is TGTGCCAGCAGTAACCATCTGGGGAATGGCTACACCTTC. It yields the protein CASSNHLGNGYTF. The V call is TRBV6-5, the J call TRBJ1-2, with D unclear. Per germline, CDR1 MNHEY and CDR2 SVGAGI. The CDR3 extends over 13 amino acids. V lost 5 bases, J lost 6 bases, and 13 bases lay in between.

This chain links TRBV9 with TRBJ1-4; D is perhaps TRBD1 (6 bases). The CDR3 loop spans 15 amino acids. From germline, CDR1 is SGDLS and CDR2 YYNGEE. The ends were cut back, 2 bases at V and 4 bases at J, with 12 bases in the middle. Here the CDR3 DNA reads TGTGCCAGCAGCGTCCAGGACAGCGTTAATGAAAAACTGTTTTTT. Translated, it gives CASSVQDSVNEKLFF. Combining the CDR3 with reference TRBV9 and TRBJ1-4 gives the whole variable domain DSGVTQTPKHLITATGQRVTLRCSPRSGDLSVYWYQQSLDQGLQFLIQYYNGEERAKGNILERFSAQQFPDLHSELNLSSLELGDSALYFCASSVQDSVNEKLFFGSGTQLSVL.

This chain links TRBV19 with TRBJ1-2, with 9 positions matching TRBD1. The junction had 5 bases not matched to a gene; V was cut back by 7 bases and J by 5 bases. The CDR3 is 13 amino acids. Per germline, CDR1 LNHDA and CDR2 SQIVND (reference sequence). The CDR3: CASKGTGTYGYTF. Written as DNA, the CDR3 is TGTGCCAGTAAAGGGACAGGGACATATGGCTACACCTTC.

The genes are TRBV6-1 and TRBJ2-5; 12 bases map to TRBD1. There are 16 residues in the CDR3. Looked up from germline, CDR1 is MNHNS and CDR2 is SASEGT. Unmatched junction bases numbered 6, after V lost 2 bases and J lost 5 bases. CDR3 nucleotide sequence: TGTGCCAGCAGTGAAATGAGGGACAGGGGGCTTGAGACCCAGTACTTC. Translated, it gives CASSEMRDRGLETQYF.

The chain employs TRBV28 and TRBJ2-2; a possible D gene is TRBD2 (6 bases). V dropped 10 bases and J dropped 1 base, with 10 bases sitting between them. The germline V gene encodes CDR1 MDHEN and CDR2 SYDVKM. This CDR3 is built from 13 residues. CDR3 in amino acids: CAMRAGNTGELFF. The CDR3 DNA follows: TGTGCCATGCGAGCGGGGAACACCGGGGAGCTGTTTTTT.

CDR3: CATQVSGANVLTF. DNA of the CDR3: TGCGCCACCCAGGTCTCTGGGGCCAACGTCCTGACTTTC. This rearrangement joins TRBV10-2 to TRBJ2-6; no clear D. The V end was cut by 10 bases, the J end by 0 bases, with 7 bases between. This CDR3 has 13 residues. The germline gives CDR1 WSHSY, CDR2 SAAADI.

This clone was found a few times. The rearrangement links TRBV14 to TRBJ1-3; 8 bases agree with TRBD1. V shed 8 bases and J 2 bases; nucleotides not matched to a gene: 2. This CDR3 has 13 residues. Per germline, CDR1 SGHDN and CDR2 FVKESK. The CDR3 sequence: CASGQGPGNTIYF. The CDR3 bases are TGTGCCAGCGGACAGGGTCCTGGAAACACCATATATTTT.

The CDR3 DNA sequence: TGTGCCAGCAGCCCCGGGAGGACTGAAGCTTTCTTT. Translation: CASSPGRTEAFF. The genes are TRBV12-3 or TRBV12-4 and TRBJ1-1; no clear D. Trimming took off 6 bases at V and 5 bases at J, with 10 bases between the two ends. The CDR3 has 12 residues.

The V and J genes are TRBV30 and TRBJ1-2; TRBD1 is a possible D gene (6 bases). This CDR3 comprises 13 residues. CDR1 is GTSNPN, CDR2 SVGIG, per germline (reference sequence). V gave up 2 bases and J gave up 8 bases, with 15 bases separating them. CDR3 loop: CAWSNRAGSGYTF. The CDR3 DNA reads as TGTGCCTGGAGTAACAGGGCTGGGAGCGGCTACACCTTC. The full variable domain, completed using reference TRBV30 and TRBJ1-2, is SQTIHQWPATLVQPVGSPLSLECTVEGTSNPNLYWYRQAAGRGLQLLFYSVGIGQISSEVPQNLSASRPQDRQFILSSKKLLLSDSGFYLCAWSNRAGSGYTFGSGTRLTVV.

This chain joins TRBV5-1 and TRBJ2-1; TRBD2 aligns across 13 bases. The junction had 8 bases not matched to a gene; V was cut back by 2 bases and J by 0 bases. The CDR3 is 19 amino acids. Per the germline V gene, CDR1 is SGHRS and CDR2 is YFSETQ. The CDR3 sequence is CASSLTGLAGRSSYNEQFF. For the CDR3, the DNA is TGCGCCAGCAGCTTAACGGGACTAGCGGGGCGAAGCTCCTACAATGAGCAGTTCTTC.

The V gene is TRBV7-9, the J gene TRBJ1-2, with 7 bases fitting TRBD1. Germline V gene sequence: CDR1 SEHNR, CDR2 FQNEAQ (reference sequence). This CDR3 spans 15 amino acids. J was trimmed by 1 base and V by 4 bases; bases with no gene match: 6. CDR3 region: CASSSSTGFNYGYTF. The CDR3 nucleotides read TGTGCCAGCAGCTCCTCGACAGGGTTTAACTATGGCTACACCTTC.

This clone came up a few times. The genes are TRBV30 and TRBJ2-5; D is tentatively TRBD1 or TRBD2 (5 bases each). This CDR3 is built from 11 residues. V dropped 3 bases and J dropped 4 bases, with 6 bases sitting between them. Germline CDR1 and CDR2: GTSNPN and SVGIG (reference sequence). The CDR3 coding sequence is TGTGCCTGGAGCGGGGCAGAGACCCAGTACTTC. This encodes CAWSGAETQYF. Supplemented by reference TRBV30 and TRBJ2-5, the full variable domain reads SQTIHQWPATLVQPVGSPLSLECTVEGTSNPNLYWYRQAAGRGLQLLFYSVGIGQISSEVPQNLSASRPQDRQFILSSKKLLLSDSGFYLCAWSGAETQYFGPGTRLLVL.